The 2 T cell receptor beta chains reported below all come from one sample, sequenced in a study of blood T cells in healthy people across ages. Combining a sample-barcoded 5' primer with a J-beta primer mix, a second PCR ran for roughly 6 to 12 cycles. A single record per CDR3 protein comes from TCRdb applying MiXCR to the 5' RACE reads. The sample has about 1.8 million distinct CDR3 sequences; 40% to 55% are singletons. Sequenced sample: blood. These receptors all come from a woman aged 40 to 50 in good health.

The V call is TRBV20-1, the J call TRBJ2-7; 13 bases are a match to TRBD2. J lost 0 bases, V lost 5 bases, and 10 bases had no gene match. The CDR3 is 17 residues long. Germline-derived CDR1 and CDR2 are DFQATT and SNEGSKA (reference sequence). The CDR3 DNA sequence: TGCAGTGCTCCGGGGGGGACTAGCGGGGCAAACTCCTACGAGCAGTACTTC. The encoded protein is CSAPGGTSGANSYEQYF.

This CDR3 is CATSREGAGGGRNEQFF. The CDR3, as DNA: TGTGCCACCAGCAGGGAGGGTGCCGGGGGGGGTAGAAATGAGCAGTTCTTC. The chain is built from TRBV15 and TRBJ2-1; 8 nucleotides line up with TRBD2. V was pared by 3 bases and J by 7 bases, with 14 bases of the junction left unmatched. This CDR3 has 17 residues. Germline V gene sequence: CDR1 LNHNV, CDR2 YYDKDF (reference sequence).